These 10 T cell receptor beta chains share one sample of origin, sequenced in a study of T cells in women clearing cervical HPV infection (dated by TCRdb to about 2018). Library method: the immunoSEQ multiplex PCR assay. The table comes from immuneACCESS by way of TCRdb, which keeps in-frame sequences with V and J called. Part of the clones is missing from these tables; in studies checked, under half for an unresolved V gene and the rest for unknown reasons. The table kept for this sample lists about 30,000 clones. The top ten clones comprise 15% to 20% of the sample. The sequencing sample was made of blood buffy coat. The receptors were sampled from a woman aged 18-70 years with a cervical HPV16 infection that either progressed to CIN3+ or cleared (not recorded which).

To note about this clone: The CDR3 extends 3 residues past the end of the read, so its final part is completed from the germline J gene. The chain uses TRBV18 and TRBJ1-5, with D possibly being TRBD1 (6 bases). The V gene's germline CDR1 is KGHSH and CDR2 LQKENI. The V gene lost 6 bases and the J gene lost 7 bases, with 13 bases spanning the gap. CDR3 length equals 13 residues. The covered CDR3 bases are TGTGCCAGCTCCGGGGGGGGGCGGCAGCCC. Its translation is CASSGGGRQP. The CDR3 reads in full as CASSGGGRQPQHF.

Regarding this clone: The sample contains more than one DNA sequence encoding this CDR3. Partial CDR3 DNA: TGCAGTGCTAGAGATCTACAGCCGGCTGGAAACACC. It codes for CSARDLQPAGNT. From start to end, the CDR3 is CSARDLQPAGNTIYF. The chain recombines TRBV20-1 with TRBJ1-3, with unresolved D. With the read ending 3 residues before the CDR3 end, the germline J gene is used to fill in that end. The CDR3 is made up of 15 amino acids. Trimming stripped 0 bases from V and 2 bases from J, with 11 bases between. Germline-derived CDR1 and CDR2 are DFQATT and SNEGSKA (reference sequence).

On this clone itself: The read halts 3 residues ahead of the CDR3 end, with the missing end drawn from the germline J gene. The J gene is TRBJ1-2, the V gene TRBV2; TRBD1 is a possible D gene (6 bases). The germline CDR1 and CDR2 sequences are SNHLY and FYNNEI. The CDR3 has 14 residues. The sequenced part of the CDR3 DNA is TGTGCCAGCACCCTAGCGGGGGCAGGGGCTGAC. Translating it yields CASTLAGAGAD. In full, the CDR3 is CASTLAGAGADYTF.

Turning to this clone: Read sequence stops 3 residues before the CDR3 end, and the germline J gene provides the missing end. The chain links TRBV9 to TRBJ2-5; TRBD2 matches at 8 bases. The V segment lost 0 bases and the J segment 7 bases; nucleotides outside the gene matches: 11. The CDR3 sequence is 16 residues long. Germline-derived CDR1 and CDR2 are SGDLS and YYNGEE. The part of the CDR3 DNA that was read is TGTGCCAGCAGCGTAGGAGGTAGCGGGGTAGAAGTGACC. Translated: CASSVGGSGVEVT. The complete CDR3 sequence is CASSVGGSGVEVTQYF.

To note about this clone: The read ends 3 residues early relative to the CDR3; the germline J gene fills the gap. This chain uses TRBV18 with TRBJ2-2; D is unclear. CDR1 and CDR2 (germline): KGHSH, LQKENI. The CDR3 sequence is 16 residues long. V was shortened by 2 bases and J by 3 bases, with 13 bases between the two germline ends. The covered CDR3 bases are TGTGCCAGCTCACCATTAGCCAGCGCGGACACCGGGGAG. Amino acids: CASSPLASADTGE. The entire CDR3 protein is CASSPLASADTGELFF.

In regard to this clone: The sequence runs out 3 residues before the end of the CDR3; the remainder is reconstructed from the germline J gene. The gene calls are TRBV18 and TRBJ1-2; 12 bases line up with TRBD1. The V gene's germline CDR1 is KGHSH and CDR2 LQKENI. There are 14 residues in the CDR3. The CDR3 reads CASSGTGGLSDYTF. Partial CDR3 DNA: TGTGCCAGCTCAGGGACAGGGGGCTTAAGTGAC.

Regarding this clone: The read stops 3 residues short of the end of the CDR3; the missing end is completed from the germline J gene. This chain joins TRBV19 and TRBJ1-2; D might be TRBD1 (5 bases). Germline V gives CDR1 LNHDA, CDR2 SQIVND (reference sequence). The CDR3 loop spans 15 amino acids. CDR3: CASAQARGGEDTYTF. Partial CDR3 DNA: TGTGCCAGTGCCCAGGCTCGGGGGGGAGAAGATACC.

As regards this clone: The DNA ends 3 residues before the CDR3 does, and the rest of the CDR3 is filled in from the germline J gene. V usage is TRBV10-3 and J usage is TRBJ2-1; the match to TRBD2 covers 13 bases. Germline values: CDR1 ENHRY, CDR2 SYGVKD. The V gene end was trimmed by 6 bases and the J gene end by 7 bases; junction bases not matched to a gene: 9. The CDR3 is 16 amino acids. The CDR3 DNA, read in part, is TGTGCCATCAGCCAGGTGGGGACTAGCGGGACGAATGAG. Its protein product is CAISQVGTSGTNE. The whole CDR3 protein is CAISQVGTSGTNEQFF.

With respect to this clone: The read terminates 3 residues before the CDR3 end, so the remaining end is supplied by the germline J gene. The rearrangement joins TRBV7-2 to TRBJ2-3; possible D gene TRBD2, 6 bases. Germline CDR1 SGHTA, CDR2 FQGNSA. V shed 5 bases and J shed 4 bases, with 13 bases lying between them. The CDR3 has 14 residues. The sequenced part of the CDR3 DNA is TGTGCCAGCAGCCGCCCTTGGGGGGCAGATACG. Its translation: CASSRPWGADT. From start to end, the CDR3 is CASSRPWGADTQYF.

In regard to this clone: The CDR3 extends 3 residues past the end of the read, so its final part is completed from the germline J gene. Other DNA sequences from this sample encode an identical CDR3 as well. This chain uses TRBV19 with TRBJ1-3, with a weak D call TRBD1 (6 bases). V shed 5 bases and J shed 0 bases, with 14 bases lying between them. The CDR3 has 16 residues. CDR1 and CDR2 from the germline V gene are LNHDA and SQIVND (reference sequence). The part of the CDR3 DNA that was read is TGTGCCAGTAGTGCCCCCCGGGGGGCCTCTGGAAACACC. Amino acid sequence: CASSAPRGASGNT. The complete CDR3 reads CASSAPRGASGNTIYF.